This T cell receptor beta chain derives from a study of PD-L1 blockade in urothelial cancer. The data were produced by immunoSEQ multiplex PCR, yet TCRdb's version contains in-frame clones alone and is incomplete. This sample has approximately 100,000 clones, with roughly 90% found just once. CDR1 is SGHRS and CDR2 is YFSETQ in the germline V gene. The CDR3 runs 14 residues. Germline trimming cut 2 bases from V and 2 bases from J; bases unmatched to any gene: 2. Sample time point: pretreatment peripheral blood. The sample here was PBMCs, taken around atezolizumab (anti-PD-L1) treatment. The receptor comes from a woman aged 80 or older with urothelial cancer. The chain employs TRBV5-1 and TRBJ2-7; TRBD1 matches 9 bases. CDR3 amino acids: CASSLQGATYEQYF. The CDR3 DNA reads as TGCGCCAGCAGCTTACAGGGGGCTACCTACGAGCAGTACTTC.